These 27 T cell receptor beta chains were all obtained from the same sample, sequenced in a study of blood T cells in healthy people across ages. It was with a sample-barcoded 5' primer and a J-beta primer mix that a second PCR of about 7 to 12 cycles was run. TCRdb itself ran the 5' RACE reads through MiXCR, one entry per CDR3 protein. The sample lists roughly 680,000 distinct CDR3 sequences, more than 45% seen once, with about 14% in the top ten. The sample comprised blood. These receptors originate from a woman of 80 years or more in good health.

Ten or more counts support this clonotype. The J gene is TRBJ2-1, the V gene TRBV6-5; D ambiguous. Germline values: CDR1 MNHEY, CDR2 SVGAGI. This CDR3 contains 14 residues. Between the trimmed V and J ends, which lost 2 bases and 8 bases, there was a span of 13 bases. The CDR3 loop reads CASSYRWGEDEQFF. The CDR3 region has the DNA TGTGCCAGCAGTTACAGGTGGGGTGAGGATGAGCAGTTCTTC.

The chain combines TRBV9 with TRBJ2-7; TRBD2 matches at 7 bases. Germline trimming cut 2 bases from V and 0 bases from J; bases unmatched to any gene: 29. Germline V gene sequence: CDR1 SGDLS, CDR2 YYNGEE. The CDR3 has 23 residues. In DNA form, the CDR3 reads TGTGCCAGCAGCGTGGCTGCCAGGACTGGCGGGAGAAAAGGGACTACTCTCTCCTACGAGCAGTACTTC. Amino acid sequence: CASSVAARTGGRKGTTLSYEQYF.

This clonotype showed up just a few times. The J gene is TRBJ2-7, the V gene TRBV6-1; maybe TRBD1 (6 bases). The CDR3 is 15 residues long. Germline assignment: CDR1 MNHNS and CDR2 SASEGT. Deletions cut 8 bases from V and 4 bases from J, with 21 bases between. The CDR3 coding sequence is TGTGCCAGCGGGGACATGTCCCGGAGTAAGTACGAGCAGTACTTC. Translating it yields CASGDMSRSKYEQYF.

The rearrangement links TRBV20-1 to TRBJ2-3; a weak D match, TRBD1 (5 bases). CDR1 is DFQATT, CDR2 SNEGSKA, per germline (reference sequence). V lost 7 bases and J lost 0, with 14 bases in between. The CDR3 covers 14 residues. The CDR3 DNA sequence: TGCAGTGGCACCGACAGCCGAAGCACAGATACGCAGTATTTT. It specifies CSGTDSRSTDTQYF.

The V and J genes are TRBV7-3 and TRBJ2-3; 9 bases align to TRBD1. The CDR3 sequence is 16 residues long. V dropped 4 bases and J dropped 3; count of bases not matched to a gene: 8. The germline V gene encodes CDR1 SGHTA and CDR2 FQGTGA. Here the CDR3 reads CASSSSRDRETDTQYF. The CDR3 coding sequence is TGTGCCAGCAGCTCATCACGGGACAGGGAGACAGATACGCAGTATTTT.

The sample holds a few counts of this clonotype. The J gene is TRBJ1-4, the V gene TRBV4-1, with D possibly matching TRBD1 (5 bases). CDR3 size: 16 residues. The V end was cut by 1 base, the J end by 2 bases, with 11 bases between. Germline-derived CDR1 and CDR2 are MGHRA and YSYEKL. The CDR3 protein is CASSQARQTTNEKLFF. DNA of the CDR3: TGCGCCAGCAGCCAAGCTCGACAGACTACTAATGAAAAACTGTTTTTT.

This clonotype was seen many times. The V and J genes are TRBV28 and TRBJ2-1, with D possibly being TRBD2 (5 bases). This CDR3 has 14 amino acids. V gave up 7 bases and J gave up 4 bases, with 14 bases separating them. Germline V CDR1 and CDR2: MDHEN, SYDVKM. The CDR3 sequence: CASTDAGAYNEQFF. In DNA form, the CDR3 reads TGTGCCAGCACGGACGCGGGTGCTTACAATGAGCAGTTCTTC.

This clonotype has a single count. It may be a read error: a sequence one base away is much more abundant. The V and J genes are TRBV10-3 and TRBJ2-3, with D uncertain. Germline CDR1 ENHRY, CDR2 SYGVKD. This CDR3 has 15 residues. The CDR3 nucleotides are TGTGCCATCAGTGCCTTTGGGCCGAGCACAGATACGCGGTATTTT. Its protein is CAISAFGPSTDTRYF.

This clonotype has ten or more counts. The rearrangement links TRBV29-1 to TRBJ2-3, with 7 nucleotides matching TRBD1. Germline V gene sequence: CDR1 SQVTM, CDR2 ANQGSEA. The CDR3 has 12 amino acids. After removal of 5 bases from V and 4 bases from J, the junction contained 3 bases not matched to a gene. CDR3 amino acids: CSVSTGADTQYF. The CDR3 DNA is TGCAGCGTTAGTACAGGGGCAGATACGCAGTATTTT.

Many counts were recorded for this clonotype. The genes are TRBV28 and TRBJ2-1; TRBD2 aligns across 9 bases. The CDR3 totals 15 residues. Germline V lookup: CDR1 MDHEN, CDR2 SYDVKM. After removal of 7 bases from V and 3 bases from J, the junction contained 7 bases not matched to a gene. CDR3 bases: TGTGCCAGCATCCCCCCAGCGGGAGGCTACAATGAGCAGTTCTTC. Its translation: CASIPPAGGYNEQFF.

A remark on this clonotype: A read error may be the cause here, since a much bigger clone is one base away. V gene TRBV20-1 combines with J gene TRBJ2-1; maybe TRBD2 (5 bases). The CDR3 extends over 15 amino acids. Germline V lookup: CDR1 DFQATT, CDR2 SNEGSKA (reference sequence). CDR3 sequence (DNA): TGCAGTGTGGTGAGCGGTGCCGGCTCCTACAATAAGCAGTTCTTC. Translating gives CSVVSGAGSYNKQFF.

This chain uses TRBV4-2 with TRBJ2-4; TRBD1 is a possible D gene (5 bases). V was clipped by 0 bases and J by 0 bases, with 12 bases between them. This CDR3 region has 17 residues. The germline gives CDR1 LGHNA, CDR2 YNFKEQ. Here the CDR3 DNA reads TGTGCCAGCAGCCAAGACCTAGGGGTACTAGCCAAAAACATTCAGTACTTC. Its protein is CASSQDLGVLAKNIQYF.

The V and J genes are TRBV6-5 and TRBJ2-4; 8 nucleotides match TRBD2. Per germline, CDR1 MNHEY and CDR2 SVGAGI. This CDR3 is built from 15 residues. J was trimmed by 6 bases and V by 6 bases; bases with no gene match: 10. Here the CDR3 DNA reads TGTGCCAGCAGCGAGGGTAGCGGGGCCCCAAACATTCAGTACTTC. It translates to CASSEGSGAPNIQYF.

Concerning this clonotype itself: The germline gene is not matched at one end of the junction; a read error may be the cause. The rearrangement uses TRBV29-1 and TRBJ2-7; 7 nucleotides line up with TRBD2. The CDR3 consists of 14 residues. From germline, CDR1 is SQVTM and CDR2 ANQGSEA. CDR3 nucleotide sequence: TGCAGCGTTGATGGACGAGCGGGGTCCTACGAGCGGTACTTC. Amino acid sequence: CSVDGRAGSYERYF.

This rearrangement joins TRBV12-3 or TRBV12-4 to TRBJ2-1, with D perhaps TRBD2 (5 bases). Deletions cut 7 bases from V and 0 bases from J, with 13 bases between. The CDR3 has 15 amino acids. The CDR3 bases are TGTGCCAGCACCGGCGACTACAGCTCCTACAATGAGCAGTTCTTC. Translating gives CASTGDYSSYNEQFF.

This clonotype was counted ten times or more. The chain couples TRBV21-1 to TRBJ2-1; no DNA check was done on the table's D call, TRBD2. TRBV21-1 is an annotated pseudogene. The CDR3 has 19 residues. CDR3 amino acids: CASSKSRTKAGVVYNEQFF. The CDR3 DNA is TGTGCCAGCAGCAAATCTCGAACGAAAGCGGGAGTCGTCTACAATGAGCAGTTCTTC.

Only a few counts were recorded for this clonotype. Being one base from a much bigger clone, this may be a read error. The chain recombines TRBV5-1 with TRBJ1-2, with no clear D. V lost 2 bases and J lost 4, with 18 bases in between. Germline V gives CDR1 SGHRS, CDR2 YFSETQ. The CDR3 loop spans 16 amino acids. The CDR3, as DNA: TGCGCCAGCAGCTTAGACGCTCCGGCGGGCCGCTATGGCTACACCTTC. Translation: CASSLDAPAGRYGYTF.

This sequence joins TRBV9 and TRBJ2-3, with a possible D match to TRBD2 (6 bases). Germline values: CDR1 SGDLS, CDR2 YYNGEE. V lost 2 bases to trimming and J lost 6 bases, with 16 bases between them. The CDR3 spans 15 residues. Here the CDR3 DNA reads TGTGCCAGCAGCGTCGGCGGGGTTTTTGGGGATACGCAGTATTTT. Amino acid sequence: CASSVGGVFGDTQYF.

This clonotype has a handful of counts. The rearrangement links TRBV3-1 to TRBJ1-5; D call uncertain. CDR1 is LGHDT and CDR2 is YNNKEL in the germline V gene (reference sequence). V was pared by 1 base and J by 2 bases, with 9 bases between. CDR3 length equals 15 residues. The CDR3 is CASSQGGHGNQPQHF. In DNA, the CDR3 is TGTGCCAGCAGCCAAGGAGGGCATGGCAATCAGCCCCAGCATTTT.

As to this clonotype: This may stem from a read error, because a much larger clone lies one nucleotide away. The chain employs TRBV7-2 and TRBJ1-2; TRBD1 aligns across 7 bases. Germline V gene lookup returns CDR1 SGHTA and CDR2 FQGNSA. CDR3 size: 14 residues. Written as DNA, the CDR3 is TGTGTCAGCAGCTGGCCGGGACAGAACTATGGCTACACCTTC. It codes for CVSSWPGQNYGYTF.

In the case of this clonotype: This may be a read error, as it is one base from a much larger clone. The chain joins TRBV20-1 to TRBJ2-1; D not resolved. The V gene's germline CDR1 is DFQATT and CDR2 SNEGSKA (reference sequence). V was clipped by 5 bases and J by 6 bases, with 20 bases between them. The length of the CDR3 is 15 residues. The DNA of the CDR3 is TGCAGTGCTCATCGGGCGACGTCGGTCTGCAATGAGCAGTTCTTC. It encodes CSAHRATSVCNEQFF.

The chain is built from TRBV9 and TRBJ2-1, with D possibly matching TRBD1 (5 bases). The ends were cut back, 5 bases at V and 5 bases at J, with 8 bases in the middle. The CDR3 is 12 residues long. In germline, CDR1 is SGDLS, CDR2 YYNGEE. The CDR3 DNA reads as TGTGCCAGCAGTAAGGGGAACAATGAGCAGTTCTTC. Its protein product is CASSKGNNEQFF.

The rearrangement uses TRBV29-1 and TRBJ1-1; 10 bases are shared with TRBD1. Germline trimming cut 8 bases from V and 6 bases from J; bases unmatched to any gene: 18. Germline CDR1 reads SQVTM; CDR2 reads ANQGSEA. This CDR3 comprises 16 residues. CDR3 region: CSSARDRGFFGAEAFF. In DNA form, the CDR3 reads TGCAGCTCCGCTCGGGACAGGGGTTTTTTTGGCGCTGAAGCTTTCTTT.

With respect to this clonotype: Germline is not matched at one junction end, which may reflect a read error. J is TRBJ1-2 and V is TRBV20-1; tentative D call: TRBD1 (5 bases). The germline gives CDR1 DFQATT, CDR2 SNEGSKA (reference sequence). This CDR3 spans 15 amino acids. The CDR3 sequence is CSARATGNLNYGYTF. CDR3 in DNA: TGCAGTGCCAGAGCAACAGGCAACCTTAACTATGGCTACACCTTC.

The chain couples TRBV11-1 to TRBJ2-3; TRBD1 might be the D (5 bases). The V and J ends lost 5 bases and 3 bases respectively, with 15 bases between them. Germline values: CDR1 SGHAT, CDR2 FQDESV (reference sequence). This CDR3 has 15 residues. The CDR3 coding sequence is TGTGCCAGCAGCACAGGACGCCCAATTACAGATACGCAGTATTTT. Protein sequence: CASSTGRPITDTQYF.

This clonotype has ten or more counts. V and J are TRBV19 and TRBJ2-1; 10 bases line up with TRBD2. Germline V gene sequence: CDR1 LNHDA, CDR2 SQIVND (reference sequence). V lost 3 bases, J lost 9 bases, and 8 bases stayed unmatched. CDR3 size: 15 residues. The CDR3 DNA is TGTGCCAGTAGTATCCCGGGACTAGCGACTAGTGAGCAGTTCTTC. Translated, it gives CASSIPGLATSEQFF.

This clonotype was observed a single time. This chain joins TRBV20-1 and TRBJ1-5, with a weak D call TRBD1 (5 bases). Germline V gives CDR1 DFQATT, CDR2 SNEGSKA (reference sequence). Trimming left V 3 bases short and J 0 bases short, with 9 bases between. The CDR3 spans 14 residues. This chain's CDR3 is CSASAGGSNQPQHF. CDR3 DNA: TGCAGTGCTAGCGCTGGGGGTAGCAATCAGCCCCAGCATTTT.